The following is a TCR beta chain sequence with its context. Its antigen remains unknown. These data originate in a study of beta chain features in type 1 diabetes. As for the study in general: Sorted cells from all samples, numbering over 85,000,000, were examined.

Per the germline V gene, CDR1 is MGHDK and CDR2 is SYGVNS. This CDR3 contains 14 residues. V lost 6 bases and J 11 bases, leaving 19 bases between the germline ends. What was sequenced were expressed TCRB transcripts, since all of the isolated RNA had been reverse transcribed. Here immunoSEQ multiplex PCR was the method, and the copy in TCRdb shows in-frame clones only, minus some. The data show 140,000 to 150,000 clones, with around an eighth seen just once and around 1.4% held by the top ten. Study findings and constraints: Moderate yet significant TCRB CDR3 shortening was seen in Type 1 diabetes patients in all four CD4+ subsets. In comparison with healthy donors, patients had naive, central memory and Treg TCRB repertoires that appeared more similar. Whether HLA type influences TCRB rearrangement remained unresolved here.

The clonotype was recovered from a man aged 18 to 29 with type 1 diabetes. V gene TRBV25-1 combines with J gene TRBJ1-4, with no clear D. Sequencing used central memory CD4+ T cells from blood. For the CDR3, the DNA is TGTGCCAGCAGGGAGAGCGGGAACACGGGCAAACTGTTTTTT. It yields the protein CASRESGNTGKLFF.